This is a list of T cell receptor beta chains from one sample in a study of cytomegalovirus exposure and HLA in healthy donors. Profiling relied on immunoSEQ multiplex PCR, and the TCRdb table lists in-frame clones only, not all of them. The sample yields under 150,000 clones, approximately 82% seen once. Sequencing used PBMCs. All receptors derive from a boy aged 2 to 10 in good health and CMV-seronegative. The CDR3 runs from the conserved cysteine through the conserved F or W. The D gene is left open where the match is weak. Clone size appears in some rows only: once, few, many, or a class for an expanded clone.

v_call	cdr3_length	clone_size	j_call	d_call	cdr3_nt	cdr3_aa
TRBV14	12	NA	TRBJ2-3	NA	TGTGCCAGCAGCCCGACAGGAGATACGCAGTATTTT	CASSPTGDTQYF
TRBV6-5	12	once	TRBJ1-1	NA	TGTGCCAGCAGGAATGGGTGGGCGAATGCTTTCTTT	CASRNGWANAFF
TRBV27	15	NA	TRBJ2-3	TRBD2	TGTGCCAGCAAATACCTAGCGGGACGTCTGGGTACGCAGTATTTT	CASKYLAGRLGTQYF
TRBV7-3	15	NA	TRBJ2-3	TRBD2	TGTGCCAGCAGCCAGAGCGGGGTTAAGGGGGATACGCAGTATTTT	CASSQSGVKGDTQYF
TRBV6-5	14	NA	TRBJ2-5	TRBD2	TGTGCCAGCAGTCTCTCTTACGGGGGGGAGACCCAGTACTTC	CASSLSYGGETQYF
TRBV6-5	14	NA	TRBJ2-2	NA	TGTGCCAGCAGACCGGGACTCAACACCGGGGAGCTGTTTTTT	CASRPGLNTGELFF
TRBV9	15	NA	TRBJ1-4	NA	TGTGCCAGCAGCGTAGGGATTCAGGGGAGTGAAAAACTGTTTTTT	CASSVGIQGSEKLFF
TRBV5-6	15	NA	TRBJ1-3	NA	TGTGCCAGCAGCTTGGGTCCGGGAACTGGAAACACCATATATTTT	CASSLGPGTGNTIYF
TRBV14	14	NA	TRBJ1-1	NA	TGTGCCAGCAGCCCACAGGACAGAACAACTGAAGCTTTCTTT	CASSPQDRTTEAFF
TRBV7-9	13	NA	TRBJ1-1	NA	TGTGCCAGCAGCTTAGGCGGGGGCACTGAAGCTTTCTTT	CASSLGGGTEAFF
TRBV30	12	NA	TRBJ1-6	NA	TGTGCCTGGAGTGTTGGGGGCTCACCCCTCCACTTT	CAWSVGGSPLHF
TRBV7-9	11	NA	TRBJ1-2	NA	TGTGCCAGCAGCCCTATTTATGGCTACACCTTC	CASSPIYGYTF
TRBV19	14	NA	TRBJ1-1	NA	TGTGCCACCAAAGGGAGACAATCGAACACTGAAGCTTTCTTT	CATKGRQSNTEAFF
TRBV4-3	14	NA	TRBJ1-1	NA	TGCGCCAGCAGCCACTTACAGGATACGACTGAAGCTTTCTTT	CASSHLQDTTEAFF
TRBV9	15	NA	TRBJ2-1	NA	TGTGCCAGCAGCCCCCTTTCGGGGATGTACAATGAGCAGTTCTTC	CASSPLSGMYNEQFF
TRBV10-2	18	NA	TRBJ2-2	NA	TGCGCCAGCAGTGAGCTGCTACTAGGAGACGTCGACACCGGGGAGCTGTTTTTT	CASSELLLGDVDTGELFF
TRBV5-6	16	NA	TRBJ2-7	NA	TGTGCCAGCAGCTTGGGGGGCAGGGTAAAATCATACGAGCAGTACTTC	CASSLGGRVKSYEQYF
TRBV7-2	16	NA	TRBJ2-3	NA	TGTGCCAGCAGCTTAGGGTCGGTAGCGGGCACAGATACGCAGTATTTT	CASSLGSVAGTDTQYF
TRBV2	16	NA	TRBJ2-3	TRBD2	TGTGCCAGCAGTACATCGACTAGCGGGGACACAGATACGCAGTATTTT	CASSTSTSGDTDTQYF
TRBV7-9	15	NA	TRBJ2-3	NA	TGTGCCAGCAGCCCCATTGGCGGGAGCACAGATACGCAGTATTTT	CASSPIGGSTDTQYF
TRBV6-5	12	NA	TRBJ2-1	TRBD2	TGTGCCAGCAAAGGCGGGAGTAGTGAGCAGTTCTTC	CASKGGSSEQFF
TRBV7-9	15	NA	TRBJ2-3	TRBD2	TGTGCCAGCAGCGTTCTAGCGGGGGGTACAGATACGCAGTATTTT	CASSVLAGGTDTQYF
TRBV7-2	15	once	TRBJ2-1	NA	TGTGCCAGCAGCTTAGCTGGACTGCCAGACGGTGAGCAGTTCTTC	CASSLAGLPDGEQFF
TRBV6-1	15	NA	TRBJ1-4	TRBD1	TGTGCCAGCAGTGAAACAGGGGGCAACGGTGAAAAACTGTTTTTT	CASSETGGNGEKLFF
TRBV6-1	12	NA	TRBJ2-7	NA	TGTGCCAGCAGGCAGGGTTCGTACGAGCAGTACTTC	CASRQGSYEQYF
TRBV30	14	NA	TRBJ1-1	NA	TGTGCCTGGGACACCGACGGGATTGGGACTGAAGCTTTCTTT	CAWDTDGIGTEAFF
TRBV5-1	16	NA	TRBJ2-5	TRBD2	TGCGCCAGCAGTCAAAGACTAGCGGGAATCCAAGAGACCCAGTACTTC	CASSQRLAGIQETQYF
TRBV7-2	15	NA	TRBJ1-3	NA	TGTGCCAGCAGCTTAGAATGGAGCTCTGGAAACACCATATATTTT	CASSLEWSSGNTIYF
TRBV2	13	NA	TRBJ2-7	NA	TGTGCCAGCAGTGTGGCAGGCACCTACGAGCAGTACTTC	CASSVAGTYEQYF
TRBV7-3	15	NA	TRBJ1-1	TRBD1	TGTGCCAGCACATACCCGGGACAGATGAACACTGAAGCTTTCTTT	CASTYPGQMNTEAFF
TRBV11-3	13	NA	TRBJ2-1	NA	TGTGCCAGCAGTTCCGGAGAGGGATATGAGCAGTTCTTC	CASSSGEGYEQFF
TRBV29-1	13	NA	TRBJ2-1	TRBD2	TGCAGCTACCCTAGCGGGAGTAGAGATGAGCAGTTCTTC	CSYPSGSRDEQFF
TRBV29-1	14	NA	TRBJ1-1	NA	TGCAGCGGCCTGGGGGCAGGGGTTGCGTCTGAAGCTTTCTTT	CSGLGAGVASEAFF
TRBV11-3	13	once	TRBJ1-2	NA	TGTGCCAGCAGCTTAGACAGGGGATATGGCTACACCTTC	CASSLDRGYGYTF
TRBV6-5	15	NA	TRBJ1-5	TRBD1	TGTGCCAGCAGTTACTCCAGGGGGCTAGGACAGCCCCAGCATTTT	CASSYSRGLGQPQHF
TRBV29-1	15	NA	TRBJ1-1	TRBD1	TGCAGCGTTGAAGTCAGCGGCCAGGGGGCTTCTGAAGCTTTCTTT	CSVEVSGQGASEAFF
TRBV6-1	13	few	TRBJ1-3	NA	TGTGCCAGCAGTGAAAATTCAGGAAACACCATATATTTT	CASSENSGNTIYF
TRBV28	15	NA	TRBJ1-5	TRBD1	TGTGCCAGCAGTTTAACCACAGGGGCGATTCAGCCCCAGCATTTT	CASSLTTGAIQPQHF
TRBV9	15	NA	TRBJ2-3	NA	TGTGCCAGCAGCGTAGGCGGGGCCAGCACAGATACGCAGTATTTT	CASSVGGASTDTQYF
TRBV6-4	14	NA	TRBJ2-1	TRBD1	TGTGCCAGCAGTGACTCGACAGGGGGCAATGAGCAGTTCTTC	CASSDSTGGNEQFF
TRBV5-1	15	NA	TRBJ1-4	NA	TGCGCCAGCAGCTTGGGGAGTGCAACTAATGAAAAACTGTTTTTT	CASSLGSATNEKLFF
TRBV19	14	NA	TRBJ1-2	TRBD1	TGTGCCAGTATCCAGACAGGGTGGGACGATGGCTACACCTTC	CASIQTGWDDGYTF
TRBV19	13	NA	TRBJ1-1	TRBD1	TGTGCCAGTAGTATAGAGTTGGACAGGAAAGCTTTCTTT	CASSIELDRKAFF
TRBV2	14	NA	TRBJ2-3	NA	TGTGCCAGCAGTGAATTTGGCCCCAGGGATACGCAGTATTTT	CASSEFGPRDTQYF
TRBV7-2	16	NA	TRBJ1-2	NA	TGTGCCAGCAGCTTCGGAGGGGAATCTCCTAACTATGGCTACACCTTC	CASSFGGESPNYGYTF
TRBV5-1	13	NA	TRBJ1-1	NA	TGCGCCAGCAGCTTGGCTGGGCCCACTGAAGCTTTCTTT	CASSLAGPTEAFF
TRBV7-8	14	NA	TRBJ1-2	NA	TGTGCCAGCAGCTTGGCACCGACTAACTATGGCTACACCTTC	CASSLAPTNYGYTF
TRBV5-1	15	NA	TRBJ2-3	TRBD1	TGCGCCAGCAGCGGGACAGAGTCACGCACAGATACGCAGTATTTT	CASSGTESRTDTQYF
TRBV25-1	13	once	TRBJ1-2	NA	TGTGCCAGCAGTGTCGGGTTAACCTATGGCTACACCTTC	CASSVGLTYGYTF
TRBV9	15	NA	TRBJ1-1	TRBD1	TGTGCCAGCAGCGACCGACAGGGCATGAACACTGAAGCTTTCTTT	CASSDRQGMNTEAFF
TRBV5-5	14	NA	TRBJ2-7	NA	TGTGCCAGCAGCTTGAGGGACACCTTCTACGAGCAGTACTTC	CASSLRDTFYEQYF
TRBV29-1	14	NA	TRBJ2-1	TRBD1	TGCAGCGTTGGGAGGACAGGGGTAGTCAATGAGCAGTTCTTC	CSVGRTGVVNEQFF
TRBV2	15	once	TRBJ1-5	NA	TGTGCCAGCAGTGAGTACAGGTGGGGCGATCAGCCCCAGCATTTT	CASSEYRWGDQPQHF
TRBV4-1	16	NA	TRBJ2-2	TRBD1	TGCGCCAGCAGCCAAGACAGGGGGCTTAGCACCGGGGAGCTGTTTTTT	CASSQDRGLSTGELFF
TRBV4-2	16	NA	TRBJ2-3	TRBD2	TGTGCCAGCAGCCAAGGACTAGCGGGGGGCACAGATACGCAGTATTTT	CASSQGLAGGTDTQYF
TRBV6-1	15	NA	TRBJ1-1	TRBD1	TGTGCCAGCAGTGAAATTCCAGGGGGAGTCACTGAAGCTTTCTTT	CASSEIPGGVTEAFF
TRBV6-5	15	NA	TRBJ1-5	NA	TGTGCCAGCAGTTACGGAGTAGGCAGCAATCAGCCCCAGCATTTT	CASSYGVGSNQPQHF
TRBV9	16	once	TRBJ2-7	TRBD2	TGTGCCAGCAGCCCCCCCCAGCTAGCGGGGTCGTCCGAGCAGTACTTC	CASSPPQLAGSSEQYF